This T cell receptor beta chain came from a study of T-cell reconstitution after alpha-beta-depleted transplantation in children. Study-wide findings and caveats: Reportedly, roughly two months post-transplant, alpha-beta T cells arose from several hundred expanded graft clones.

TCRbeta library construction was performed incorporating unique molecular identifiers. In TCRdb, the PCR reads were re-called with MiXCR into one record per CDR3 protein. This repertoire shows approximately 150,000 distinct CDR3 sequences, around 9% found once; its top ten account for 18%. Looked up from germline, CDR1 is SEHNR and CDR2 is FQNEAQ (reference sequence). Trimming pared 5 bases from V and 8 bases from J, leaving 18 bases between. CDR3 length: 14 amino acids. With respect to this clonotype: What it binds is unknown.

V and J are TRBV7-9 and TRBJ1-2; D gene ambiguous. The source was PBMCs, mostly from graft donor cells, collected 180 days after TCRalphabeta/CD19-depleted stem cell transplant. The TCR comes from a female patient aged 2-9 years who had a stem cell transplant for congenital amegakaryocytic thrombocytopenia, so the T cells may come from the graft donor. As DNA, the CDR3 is TGTGCCAGCAGCCGCGGCGGAAGGGCCGGGGGCTACACCTTC. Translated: CASSRGGRAGGYTF.